Listed below are T cell receptor beta chains from one sample, sequenced in a study of blood T cells in healthy people across ages. TCRdb fed the 5' RACE reads into MiXCR, producing one record per CDR3 protein. Among roughly 900,000 distinct CDR3 sequences listed, 29% were seen once. The sample taken for sequencing was blood. The receptors originated from an elderly woman in good health. Each CDR3 is given with its conserved first and last residue. The D gene is left open where the match is weak. A row's size may be missing; if present it is once, few, many or a size class.

j_call,v_call,d_call,clone_size,cdr3_nt,cdr3_aa
TRBJ2-1,TRBV21-1,NA,few,TGTGCCAGCAGCAATGGGGTAACGAATGAGCAGTTCTTC,CASSNGVTNEQFF
TRBJ2-3,TRBV11-2,NA,many,TGTGCCAGCGGGGGTGCGGCTACGCAGTATTTT,CASGGAATQYF
TRBJ1-6,TRBV6-1,NA,NA,TGTGCCAGCAGTGAATTGAGACAACTTGTTAATTCACCCCTCCACTTT,CASSELRQLVNSPLHF
TRBJ1-5,TRBV20-1,NA,few,TGCAGTGCTAGAAGGTCCGGGAATAACAATCAGCCCCAGCATTTT,CSARRSGNNNQPQHF
TRBJ2-1,TRBV9,TRBD2,many,TGTGCCAGCGCGGGGGGGCAGGCAGGATACAATGAGCAGTTCTTC,CASAGGQAGYNEQFF
TRBJ2-3,TRBV6-6,TRBD1,many,TGTGCCAGCAGTACTCCGGGACAGGGGCATACGCAGTATTTT,CASSTPGQGHTQYF
TRBJ2-6,TRBV11-3,NA,NA,TGTGCCAGCAGCTTAGGTTTGGTTGCGGGGGCCAACGTCCTGACTTTC,CASSLGLVAGANVLTF
TRBJ2-4,TRBV5-1,NA,many,TGCGCCAGCAGCTTGGGGAGTTTAAACATTCAGTACTTC,CASSLGSLNIQYF
TRBJ1-1,TRBV5-1,TRBD1,NA,TGCGCCAGCAGCATGACAGGGGTCAACACTGAAGCTTTCTTT,CASSMTGVNTEAFF
TRBJ2-4,TRBV11-2,TRBD2,many,TGTGCCAGCAGCTTAGCACTGGCATCCGGGGGGGCCAAAAACATTCAGTACTTC,CASSLALASGGAKNIQYF
TRBJ2-1,TRBV27,NA,many,TGTGCCAGCTCCCCCCAGGACAGACCATCCTACAATGAGCAGTTCTTC,CASSPQDRPSYNEQFF
TRBJ2-2,TRBV15,NA,few,TGTGCCACCAGCAGTTCTCTCAGAAGGGTTTCGAACACCGGGGAGCTGTTTTTT,CATSSSLRRVSNTGELFF
TRBJ1-2,TRBV18,NA,few,TGTGCCAGCTCACTTCGGACAGATGGCTTCTATGGCTACACCTTC,CASSLRTDGFYGYTF
TRBJ2-3,TRBV7-2,TRBD2,many,TGTGCCAGCAGCCGCAGGACTAGCGGGGGGAGGTCAGATACGCAGTATTTT,CASSRRTSGGRSDTQYF
TRBJ2-5,TRBV20-1,NA,many,TGCAGTGCTAGAGATCCTAGGGCTCAGGGGACCCAGTACTTC,CSARDPRAQGTQYF
TRBJ1-1,TRBV18,NA,few,TGTGCCAGCTCATCGAGTCAGGGCGTGATGAACACTGAAGCTTTCTTT,CASSSSQGVMNTEAFF
TRBJ1-4,TRBV7-9,TRBD1,many,TGTGCCAGCAGCACGGGACAGCCGAGGTCGAATGAAAAACTGTTTTTT,CASSTGQPRSNEKLFF
TRBJ1-1,TRBV7-2,TRBD1,NA,TGTGCCAGCAGGCGGACAGGACGCAACACTGAAGCTTTCTTT,CASRRTGRNTEAFF
TRBJ2-7,TRBV12-3/TRBV12-4,TRBD1,NA,TGTGCCAGCAGCCACGGCACGACAGGGGACGAGCAGTACTTC,CASSHGTTGDEQYF
TRBJ2-1,TRBV4-3,NA,NA,TGCGCCAGCAGCCAAGTGCCCACGGGGGCCGGTGAGACCCAGTTCTTC,CASSQVPTGAGETQFF
TRBJ2-3,TRBV6-5,NA,many,TGTGCCAGCAGTTACGGGGCTGGCACAGATACGCAGTATTTT,CASSYGAGTDTQYF
TRBJ2-3,TRBV7-2,NA,many,TGTGCCAGCAGCTTAGGCAGGGCCTTTAGCACAGATACGCAGTATTTT,CASSLGRAFSTDTQYF
TRBJ2-4,TRBV18,NA,many,TGTGCCAGCTCACAATACCAGGGTCAAGCCAAAAACATTCAGTACTTC,CASSQYQGQAKNIQYF
TRBJ2-7,TRBV6-6,TRBD1,many,TGTGCCAGCAGTAACCCGGACAGGGGGTACTACGAGCAGTACTTC,CASSNPDRGYYEQYF
TRBJ2-5,TRBV7-9,NA,many,TGTGCCAGCAGCTTAGCGAAGGCGACTGCTGAGACCCAGTACTTC,CASSLAKATAETQYF
TRBJ2-2,TRBV11-1,TRBD1,NA,TGTGCCAGCAGCTCGGACAGGATAGGCACCGGGGAGCTGTTTTTT,CASSSDRIGTGELFF
TRBJ2-3,TRBV7-2,NA,many,TGTGCCAGCAGCTATTATAGGGGCTCTAGCACAGATACGCAGTATTTT,CASSYYRGSSTDTQYF
TRBJ2-1,TRBV9,TRBD1,NA,TGTGCCAGCAGCGTTACAGGGGGGAGGACCCAGTTCTTC,CASSVTGGRTQFF
TRBJ2-1,TRBV29-1,NA,once,TGCAGCGGGCGGGGTTTCTACGAGCAGTTCTTC,CSGRGFYEQFF
TRBJ1-4,TRBV7-2,NA,many,TGTGCCAGCAGCCTGCAGGTCCGTGATGAAAAACTGTTTTTT,CASSLQVRDEKLFF
TRBJ2-1,TRBV9,TRBD1,many,TGTGCCAGCAGCGTAGGACAGGGCACCTACAATGAGCAGTTCTTC,CASSVGQGTYNEQFF
TRBJ1-2,TRBV7-2,TRBD1,many,TGTGCCAGCAGCGCAGGACAGGGACTTACCTATGGCTACACCTTC,CASSAGQGLTYGYTF
TRBJ2-7,TRBV7-2,NA,few,TGTGCCAGCAGCTCCGACAGGAGACCCTACGAGCAGTACTTC,CASSSDRRPYEQYF
TRBJ2-2,TRBV7-8,NA,NA,TGTGCCAGCAGCTTAAGGGCTCGTGGACAGAACACCGGGGAGCTGTTTTTT,CASSLRARGQNTGELFF
TRBJ1-2,TRBV7-2,NA,few,TGTGCCAGCAGCTTAGCAGTGACCTCGGATGGCTACACCTTC,CASSLAVTSDGYTF
TRBJ2-2,TRBV6-2/TRBV6-3,TRBD1,NA,TGTGCCAGCAGTTACTCATCATCGCAGGGGGCCTTTAACACCGGGGAGCTGTTTTTT,CASSYSSSQGAFNTGELFF
TRBJ2-1,TRBV6-4,TRBD2,many,TGTGCCAGCAGCTCTAGCGGGGGGTTTTACAATGAGCAGTTCTTC,CASSSSGGFYNEQFF
TRBJ1-1,TRBV6-4,NA,few,TGTGCCAGCAAAGGACAAGCGGGGAACACTGAAGCTTTCTTT,CASKGQAGNTEAFF
TRBJ1-1,TRBV5-1,NA,NA,TGCGCCAGCAGCTTCGACGTGTACACTGAAGCTTTCTTT,CASSFDVYTEAFF
TRBJ2-1,TRBV5-6,NA,many,TGTGCCAGCAGCTTTCCCAACCAGTTTAACAATGAGCAGTTCTTC,CASSFPNQFNNEQFF
TRBJ2-6,TRBV28,NA,many,TGTGCCAGCAGGGCCAGGGTCTCTGGGGCCAACGTCCTGACTTTC,CASRARVSGANVLTF
TRBJ1-2,TRBV6-2/TRBV6-3,NA,many,TGTGCCAGCAGTAACGCTATGGACTATGGCTACACCTTC,CASSNAMDYGYTF
TRBJ1-2,TRBV7-2,NA,many,TGTGCCAGCAGCTTCGGCAGGGGAGACTATGGCTACACCTTC,CASSFGRGDYGYTF
TRBJ2-7,TRBV20-1,TRBD2,NA,TGCAGTGCTAGAGCCCCTAGCGGGGGGGCAAACTACAATGAGCGGTACTTC,CSARAPSGGANYNERYF
TRBJ2-2,TRBV7-2,NA,NA,TGTGCCAGCAGCTTATCCAGAAACACCGGGGAGCTGTTTTTT,CASSLSRNTGELFF
TRBJ1-2,TRBV20-1,NA,many,TGCAGTGCTAGAGATTCGACGCGTACCCTCATTACTTATGGCTACACCTTC,CSARDSTRTLITYGYTF
TRBJ2-2,TRBV6-1,NA,NA,TGTGCCAGCCAAGGAGTACCGAACACCGGGGAGCTGTTTTTT,CASQGVPNTGELFF
TRBJ2-7,TRBV6-2/TRBV6-3,NA,few,TGTGCCACCCGGGGGCCGGTGGTGTACGAGCAGTACTTC,CATRGPVVYEQYF
TRBJ2-7,TRBV9,TRBD1,NA,TGTGCCAGCAGCGTAGACTCAAGGGGGCGGGCGTACAATGAGCAGTACTTC,CASSVDSRGRAYNEQYF
TRBJ1-2,TRBV7-2,TRBD1,many,TGTGCCAGCAGTTTAGAGGGGACAGGGGACTATGGCTACACCTTC,CASSLEGTGDYGYTF
TRBJ2-2,TRBV5-5,NA,NA,TGTGCCAGCAGCTTGGAGGAGATCGGGGAGCTGTTTTTT,CASSLEEIGELFF
TRBJ2-1,TRBV5-1,TRBD1,few,TGCGCCAGCAGCTTGGGAGAACAGGGGATTAGGGGGCAGTTCTTC,CASSLGEQGIRGQFF
TRBJ1-1,TRBV9,NA,many,TGTGCCAGCAGCCCCCGGGCAGCGGTGAACACTGAAGCTTTCTTT,CASSPRAAVNTEAFF
TRBJ2-7,TRBV20-1,TRBD2,few,TGCAGTGCTGCCGGGACTAGCTTTGCCTACAATGAGCAGTACTTC,CSAAGTSFAYNEQYF